Below, 20 T cell receptor beta chains from the same sample are listed, as sequenced in a study of cytomegalovirus exposure and HLA in healthy donors. The PCR employed 60 Vbeta primers together with 13 Jbeta primers. Repertoires were generated with immunoSEQ multiplex PCR, while TCRdb's copy carries only in-frame clones and drops some. This sample carries over 100,000 clones, roughly 71% of them seen once, and the ten largest clones take more than 1.1%. The specimen sequenced was PBMCs. The source is a woman in her forties in good health and CMV-seronegative.

The rearrangement uses TRBV7-6 and TRBJ1-4; no reliable D call. The length of the CDR3 is 14 residues. The ends were cut back, 1 base at V and 5 bases at J, with 8 bases in the middle. CDR1 is SGHVS and CDR2 is FNYEAQ in the germline V gene. The CDR3 nucleotides are TGTGCCAGCAGCTTAGTAACGGAGAATGAAAAACTGTTTTTT. The encoded protein is CASSLVTENEKLFF.

This clone has only a few counts. V usage is TRBV6-5 and J usage is TRBJ2-6, with unresolved D. This CDR3 contains 16 residues. Between the trimmed V and J ends, which lost 0 bases and 4 bases, there was a span of 10 bases. Per the germline V gene, CDR1 is MNHEY and CDR2 is SVGAGI. DNA for the CDR3: TGTGCCAGCAGTTACTCTTTTGAGACAGGGGCCAACGTCCTGACTTTC. Its protein is CASSYSFETGANVLTF.

This chain joins TRBV29-1 and TRBJ2-5; TRBD2 matches 13 bases. J was trimmed by 2 bases and V by 4 bases; bases with no gene match: 19. The germline V gene encodes CDR1 SQVTM and CDR2 ANQGSEA. This CDR3 comprises 20 residues. The CDR3 spells CSVGNPSGTSGALGQETQYF. The CDR3 nucleotides read TGCAGCGTTGGAAACCCCTCGGGGACTAGCGGGGCCTTGGGACAAGAGACCCAGTACTTC.

The genes are TRBV18 and TRBJ1-5; D not resolved. V dropped 2 bases and J dropped 2 bases, with 7 bases sitting between them. The length of the CDR3 is 14 residues. The germline CDR1 and CDR2 sequences are KGHSH and LQKENI. The CDR3 loop reads CASSPNRGNQPQHF. CDR3 DNA: TGTGCCAGCTCACCAAACAGAGGCAATCAGCCCCAGCATTTT. Full variable domain (missing parts from reference TRBV18 and TRBJ1-5): NAGVMQNPRHLVRRRGQEARLRCSPMKGHSHVYWYRQLPEEGLKFMVYLQKENIIDESGMPKERFSAEFPKEGPSILRIQQVVRGDSAAYFCASSPNRGNQPQHFGDGTRLSIL.

This chain uses TRBV7-8 with TRBJ1-5, with TRBD1 identical over 11 bases. The CDR3 has 14 amino acids. Germline lookup yields CDR1 SGHVS and CDR2 FQNEAQ. V lost 7 bases to trimming and J lost 6 bases; unmatched junction nucleotides: 5. This CDR3 is CASTWDRGAQPQHF. For the CDR3, the DNA is TGTGCCAGCACCTGGGACAGGGGGGCTCAGCCCCAGCATTTT. Full variable domain (outside the CDR3, taken from reference TRBV7-8 and TRBJ1-5): GAGVSQSPRYKVAKRGQDVALRCDPISGHVSLFWYQQALGQGPEFLTYFQNEAQLDKSGLPSDRFFAERPEGSVSTLKIQRTQQEDSAVYLCASTWDRGAQPQHFGDGTRLSIL.

The chain has TRBV15 and TRBJ1-5, with TRBD1 matching over 8 bases. CDR3 length equals 16 residues. The germline CDR1 and CDR2 sequences are LNHNV and YYDKDF (reference sequence). The V and J ends lost 4 bases and 7 bases, in that order; junction bases with no gene match: 12. The CDR3: CATSTYRGDENQPQHF. Here the CDR3 DNA reads TGTGCCACCAGCACGTACAGGGGGGATGAGAACCAGCCCCAGCATTTT.

This clone has more than one count but fewer than ten. This chain links TRBV5-4 with TRBJ1-2, with unresolved D. Trimming took off 7 bases at V and 0 bases at J, with 7 bases between the two ends. CDR3 length: 12 residues. Germline CDR1 and CDR2: SGHNT and YYREEE (reference sequence). This CDR3 is CASSLPNYGYTF. The CDR3 coding sequence is TGTGCCAGCTCTCTACCTAACTATGGCTACACCTTC.

This clone has only one observation. This chain links TRBV30 with TRBJ2-5, with 8 bases aligning to TRBD2. Losses at the gene ends were 0 bases for V and 10 bases for J; bases not matched to a gene: 4. CDR1 and CDR2 from the germline V gene are GTSNPN and SVGIG (reference sequence). The CDR3 loop spans 12 amino acids. This CDR3 is CAWSVRGGSQYF. CDR3 DNA sequence: TGTGCCTGGAGTGTACGGGGGGGGAGCCAGTACTTC.

This clone appeared a few times. This chain connects TRBV2 to TRBJ2-7, with 8 bases identical to TRBD2. Germline V CDR1 and CDR2: SNHLY, FYNNEI. V lost 10 bases to trimming and J lost 6 bases; unmatched junction nucleotides: 8. The CDR3 spans 12 residues. The CDR3 here is CATWTGGCEQYF. In DNA form, the CDR3 reads TGTGCCACCTGGACGGGGGGGTGCGAGCAGTACTTC.

This clone was detected only once. This sequence joins TRBV10-2 and TRBJ1-5; D may be TRBD1 (6 bases). Trimming pared 3 bases from V and 4 bases from J, leaving 7 bases between. CDR1 is WSHSY and CDR2 is SAAADI in the germline V gene. This CDR3 is 13 amino acids long. This CDR3 reads CASSETGNQPQHF. The CDR3 coding sequence is TGCGCCAGCAGTGAAACAGGGAATCAGCCCCAGCATTTT.

This rearrangement joins TRBV11-3 to TRBJ1-2, with 10 bases aligning to TRBD1. Per the germline V gene, CDR1 is SGHNT and CDR2 is YENEEA. Trimming cost V 9 bases and J 3 bases; bases outside gene matches: 4. This CDR3 has 13 residues. The CDR3 nucleotides are TGTGCCAGTTCCGGGACAGGGGACTATGGCTACACCTTC. It yields the protein CASSGTGDYGYTF.

This chain connects TRBV7-9 to TRBJ2-7, with 10 nucleotides matching TRBD1. V shed 4 bases, J shed 4 bases, and the junction held 7 bases outside the gene matches. This CDR3 region has 15 residues. Germline CDR1 and CDR2: SEHNR and FQNEAQ (reference sequence). In DNA, the CDR3 is TGTGCCAGCAGCTCGGAGGGGACAGGGGTTTACGAGCAGTACTTC. As protein: CASSSEGTGVYEQYF. The variable domain in full, completed from reference TRBV7-9 and TRBJ2-7, reads DTGVSQNPRHKITKRGQNVTFRCDPISEHNRLYWYRQTLGQGPEFLTYFQNEAQLEKSRLLSDRFSAERPKGSFSTLEIQRTEQGDSAMYLCASSSEGTGVYEQYFGPGTRLTVT.

The chain carries TRBV4-1 and TRBJ2-3; TRBD2 agrees at 9 bases. Germline values: CDR1 MGHRA, CDR2 YSYEKL. The CDR3 is 16 amino acids. The trim removed 2 bases at V and 4 bases at J, leaving 7 bases unmatched. The CDR3 loop is CASSQRLAGTSDTQYF. The CDR3 DNA is TGCGCCAGCAGCCAAAGGCTAGCGGGGACTTCAGATACGCAGTATTTT.

The CDR3 is CASRALTDYEQYF. CDR3 nucleotide sequence: TGTGCCAGCAGAGCCTTGACAGACTACGAGCAGTACTTC. The chain joins TRBV2 to TRBJ2-7; TRBD1 might be the D (5 bases). Between the trimmed V and J ends, which lost 6 bases and 3 bases, there was a span of 12 bases. This CDR3 is 13 amino acids long. The germline V gene has CDR1 SNHLY and CDR2 FYNNEI.

The chain is built from TRBV6-1 and TRBJ2-7; 8 bases line up with TRBD2. The CDR3 consists of 14 residues. Germline V gives CDR1 MNHNS, CDR2 SASEGT. J gave up 2 bases and V 6 bases, and 6 bases lay outside the gene matches. CDR3 bases: TGTGCCAGCAGCGCCGGGACTAGAGCCTACGAGCAGTACTTC. Amino acid sequence: CASSAGTRAYEQYF.

Only one count was recorded for this clone. The chain carries TRBV7-2 and TRBJ1-3, with D uncertain. Per the germline V gene, CDR1 is SGHTA and CDR2 is FQGNSA. The CDR3 covers 15 residues. Trimming took off 4 bases at V and 0 bases at J, with 10 bases between the two ends. This chain's CDR3 is CASSSTSFSGNTIYF. The CDR3 DNA is TGTGCCAGCAGCTCGACATCTTTCTCTGGAAACACCATATATTTT.

J is TRBJ1-5 and V is TRBV6-6; 8 nucleotides agree with TRBD1. V lost 5 bases, J lost 4 bases, and 7 bases stayed unmatched. The CDR3 consists of 15 residues. The germline V gene has CDR1 MNHNY and CDR2 SVGAGI (reference sequence). DNA for the CDR3: TGTGCCAGCAGTGGGGGCGACAGGGGTAATCAGCCCCAGCATTTT. Amino acids: CASSGGDRGNQPQHF.

The chain employs TRBV6-1 and TRBJ2-3; 10 nucleotides match TRBD1. Germline lookup yields CDR1 MNHNS and CDR2 SASEGT. CDR3 length: 15 amino acids. Unmatched junction bases numbered 6, after V lost 5 bases and J lost 4 bases. CDR3 bases: TGTGCCAGCAGTTGGGACAGGGGAGGTTCAGATACGCAGTATTTT. Encoded protein: CASSWDRGGSDTQYF.

V is TRBV29-1 and J is TRBJ2-4, with 14 bases fitting TRBD2. The CDR3 is 14 amino acids. Per the germline V gene, CDR1 is SQVTM and CDR2 is ANQGSEA. Losses at the gene ends were 5 bases for V and 6 bases for J; bases not matched to a gene: 3. This CDR3 is CSVQTSGGGNIQYF. CDR3 sequence (DNA): TGCAGCGTTCAGACTAGCGGGGGGGGAAACATTCAGTACTTC.

The J gene is TRBJ1-1, the V gene TRBV20-1; D might be TRBD1 (5 bases). Germline V CDR1 and CDR2: DFQATT, SNEGSKA (reference sequence). With 6 bases removed from V and 6 bases from J, the gap between germline ends came to 8 bases. The CDR3 spans 10 residues. The CDR3 DNA reads as TGCAGTGCCAGGGCAGCTGAAGCTTTCTTT. The encoded protein is CSARAAEAFF.